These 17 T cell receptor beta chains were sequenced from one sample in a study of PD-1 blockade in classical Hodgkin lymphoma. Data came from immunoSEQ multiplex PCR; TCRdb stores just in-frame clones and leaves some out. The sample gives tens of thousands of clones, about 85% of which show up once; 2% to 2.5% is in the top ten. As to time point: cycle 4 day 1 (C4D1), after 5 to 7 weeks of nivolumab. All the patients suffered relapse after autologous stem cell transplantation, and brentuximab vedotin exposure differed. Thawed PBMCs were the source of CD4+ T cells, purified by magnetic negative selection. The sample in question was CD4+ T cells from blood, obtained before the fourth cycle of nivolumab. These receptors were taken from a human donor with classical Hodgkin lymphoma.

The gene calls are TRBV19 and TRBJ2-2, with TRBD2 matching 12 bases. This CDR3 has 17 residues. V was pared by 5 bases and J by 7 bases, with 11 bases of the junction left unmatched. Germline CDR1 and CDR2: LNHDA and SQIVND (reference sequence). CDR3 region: CASSPQLAGGFSGELFF. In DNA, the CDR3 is TGTGCCAGTAGTCCCCAACTAGCGGGAGGTTTTAGCGGGGAGCTGTTTTTT.

The CDR3 nucleotides read TGTGCCAGCAGCAGGGGAACAGATACGCAGTATTTT. It specifies CASSRGTDTQYF. V is TRBV7-8 and J is TRBJ2-3; possible D gene TRBD1, 5 bases. CDR3 length: 12 residues. Trimming removed 5 bases from V and 3 bases from J, with 6 bases in between. Per the germline V gene, CDR1 is SGHVS and CDR2 is FQNEAQ.

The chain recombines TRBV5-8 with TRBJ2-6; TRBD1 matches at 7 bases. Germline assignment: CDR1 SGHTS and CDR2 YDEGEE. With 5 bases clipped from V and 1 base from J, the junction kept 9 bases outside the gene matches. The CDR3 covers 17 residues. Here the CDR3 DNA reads TGTGCCAGCAGTTCCGGGACAGTGATATCTGGGGCCAACGTCCTGACTTTC. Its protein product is CASSSGTVISGANVLTF.

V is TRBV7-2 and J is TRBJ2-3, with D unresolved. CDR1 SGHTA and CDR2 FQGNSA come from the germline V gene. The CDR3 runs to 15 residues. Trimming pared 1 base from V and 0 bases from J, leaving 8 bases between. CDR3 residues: CASSLVGPSTDTQYF. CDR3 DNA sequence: TGTGCCAGCAGCTTAGTAGGGCCTAGCACAGATACGCAGTATTTT.

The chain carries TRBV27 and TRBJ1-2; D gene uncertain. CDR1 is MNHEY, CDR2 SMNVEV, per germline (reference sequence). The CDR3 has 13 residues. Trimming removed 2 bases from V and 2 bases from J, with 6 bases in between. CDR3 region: CASSLSRNYGYTF. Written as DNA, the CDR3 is TGTGCCAGCAGTTTAAGCCGAAACTATGGCTACACCTTC.

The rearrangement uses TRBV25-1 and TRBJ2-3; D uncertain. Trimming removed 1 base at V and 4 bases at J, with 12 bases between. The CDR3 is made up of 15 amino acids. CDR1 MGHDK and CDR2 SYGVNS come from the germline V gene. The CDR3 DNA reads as TGTGCCAGCAGTGAATCGGGCCCGGCAGCAGATACGCAGTATTTT. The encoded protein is CASSESGPAADTQYF.

CDR3 bases: TGTGCCTGGAGTTCTACTAGCGGGAGAGGCACCGGGGAGCTGTTTTTT. It codes for CAWSSTSGRGTGELFF. The chain recombines TRBV30 with TRBJ2-2; the match to TRBD2 covers 11 bases. V dropped 2 bases and J dropped 4; count of bases not matched to a gene: 6. In germline, CDR1 is GTSNPN, CDR2 SVGIG (reference sequence). The CDR3 sequence is 16 residues long.

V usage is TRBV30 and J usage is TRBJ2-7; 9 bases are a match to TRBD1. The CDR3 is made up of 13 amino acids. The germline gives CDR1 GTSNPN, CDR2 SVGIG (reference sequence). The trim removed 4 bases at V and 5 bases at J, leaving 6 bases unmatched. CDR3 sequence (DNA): TGTGCCTGGACCCGGGACAGGGAAAACGAGCAGTACTTC. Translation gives CAWTRDRENEQYF.

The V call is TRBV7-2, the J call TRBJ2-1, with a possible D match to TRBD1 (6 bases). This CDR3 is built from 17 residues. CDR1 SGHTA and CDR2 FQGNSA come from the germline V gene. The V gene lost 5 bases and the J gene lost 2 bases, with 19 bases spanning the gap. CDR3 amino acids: CASSRLSAGDTYNEQFF. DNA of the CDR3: TGTGCCAGCAGCCGCTTATCTGCAGGGGATACCTACAATGAGCAGTTCTTC.

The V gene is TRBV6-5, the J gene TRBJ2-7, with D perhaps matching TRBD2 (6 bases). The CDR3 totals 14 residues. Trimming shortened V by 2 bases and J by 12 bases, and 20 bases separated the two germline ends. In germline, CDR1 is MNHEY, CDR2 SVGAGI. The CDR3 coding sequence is TGTGCCAGCAGTTACCACTCAAGGCGGGACGGCAGGTACTTC. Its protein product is CASSYHSRRDGRYF.

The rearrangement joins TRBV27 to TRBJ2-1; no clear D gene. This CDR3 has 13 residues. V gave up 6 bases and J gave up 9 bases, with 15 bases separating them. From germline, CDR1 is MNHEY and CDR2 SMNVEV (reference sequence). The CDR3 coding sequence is TGTGCCAGCAGCATACGGTGGGGTCTTGAGCAGTTCTTC. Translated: CASSIRWGLEQFF.

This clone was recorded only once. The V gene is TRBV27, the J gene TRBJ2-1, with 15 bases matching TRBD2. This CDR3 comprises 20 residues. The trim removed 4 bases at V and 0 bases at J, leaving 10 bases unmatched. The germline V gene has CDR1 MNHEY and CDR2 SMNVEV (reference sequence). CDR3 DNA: TGTGCCAGCAGTTCCCCGGGACTAGCGGGAGGTCCGAGCTCCTACAATGAGCAGTTCTTC. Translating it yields CASSSPGLAGGPSSYNEQFF.

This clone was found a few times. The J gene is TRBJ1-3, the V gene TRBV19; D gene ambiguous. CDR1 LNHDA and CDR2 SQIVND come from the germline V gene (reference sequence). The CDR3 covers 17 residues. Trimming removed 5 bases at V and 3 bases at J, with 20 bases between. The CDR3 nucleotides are TGTGCCAGTAGTCTTCGCAGCGGGCCTCCCGGTGGAAACACCATATATTTT. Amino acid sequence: CASSLRSGPPGGNTIYF.

The CDR3 DNA reads TGTGCCAGCAGCGTAGACAAGGGGGCCTACGAGCAGTACTTC. As protein: CASSVDKGAYEQYF. This chain links TRBV9 with TRBJ2-7, with D possibly TRBD1 on 6 matching bases. Trimming shortened V by 0 bases and J by 2 bases, and 9 bases separated the two germline ends. The CDR3 has 14 amino acids. Germline lookup yields CDR1 SGDLS and CDR2 YYNGEE.

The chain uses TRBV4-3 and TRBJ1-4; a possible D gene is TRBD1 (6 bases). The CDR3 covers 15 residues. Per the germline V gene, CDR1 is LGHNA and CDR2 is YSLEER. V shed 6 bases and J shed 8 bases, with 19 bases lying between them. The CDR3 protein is CASRHRGEGGEKLFF. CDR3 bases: TGCGCCAGCAGGCATAGGGGGGAAGGTGGGGAAAAACTGTTTTTT.

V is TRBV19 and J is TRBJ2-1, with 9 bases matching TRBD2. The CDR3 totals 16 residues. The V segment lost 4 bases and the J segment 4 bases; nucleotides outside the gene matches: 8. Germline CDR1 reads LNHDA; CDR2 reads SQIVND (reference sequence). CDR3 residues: CASSRSTSGLYNEQFF. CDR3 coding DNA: TGTGCCAGTAGTAGATCGACTAGCGGTTTATACAATGAGCAGTTCTTC.

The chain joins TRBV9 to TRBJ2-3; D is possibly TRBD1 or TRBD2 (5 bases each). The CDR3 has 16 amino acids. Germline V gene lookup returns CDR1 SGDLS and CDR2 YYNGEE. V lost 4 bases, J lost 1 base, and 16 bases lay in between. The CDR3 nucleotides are TGTGCCAGCAGCTCCGGGACCCCACATGGCACAGATACGCAGTATTTT. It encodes CASSSGTPHGTDTQYF.